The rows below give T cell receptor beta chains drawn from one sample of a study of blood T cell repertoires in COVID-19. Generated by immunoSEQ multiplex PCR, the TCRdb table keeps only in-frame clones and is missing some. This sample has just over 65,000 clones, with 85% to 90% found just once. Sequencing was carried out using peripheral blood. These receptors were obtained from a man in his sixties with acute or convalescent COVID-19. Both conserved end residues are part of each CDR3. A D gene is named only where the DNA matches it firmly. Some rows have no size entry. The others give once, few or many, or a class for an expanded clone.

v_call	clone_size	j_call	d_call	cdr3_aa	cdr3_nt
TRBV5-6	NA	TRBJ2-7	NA	CASSLASGRVSEQYF	TGTGCCAGCAGCTTGGCCAGCGGAAGGGTGTCCGAGCAGTACTTC
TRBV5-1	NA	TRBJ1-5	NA	CASSRGDSSPSQPQHF	TGCGCCAGCTCTCGTGGCGACAGCTCCCCAAGTCAGCCCCAGCATTTT
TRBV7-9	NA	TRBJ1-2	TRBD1	CASSLPRDREVWDYGYTF	TGTGCCAGCAGCCTACCCCGGGACAGGGAGGTCTGGGACTATGGCTACACCTTC
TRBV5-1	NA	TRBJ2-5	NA	CASSFQETQYF	TGCGCCAGCAGCTTCCAGGAGACCCAGTACTTC
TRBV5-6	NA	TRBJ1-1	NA	CASRLEWGGRTEAFF	TGTGCCAGCAGATTGGAGTGGGGGGGCCGGACTGAAGCTTTCTTT
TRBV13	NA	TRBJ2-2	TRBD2	CASSLRPGGATGELFF	TGTGCCAGCAGCTTACGACCCGGGGGGGCGACCGGGGAGCTGTTTTTT
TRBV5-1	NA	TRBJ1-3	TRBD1	CASSSDRGAGNTIYF	TGCGCCAGCAGCTCGGACAGGGGAGCTGGAAACACCATATATTTT
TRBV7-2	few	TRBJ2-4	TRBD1	CASSLGGTGVKNIQYF	TGTGCCAGCAGCTTAGGAGGGACAGGGGTCAAAAACATTCAGTACTTC
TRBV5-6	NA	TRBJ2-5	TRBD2	CASSLAIYGRETQYF	TGTGCCAGCAGCTTGGCCATTTACGGGAGGGAGACCCAGTACTTC
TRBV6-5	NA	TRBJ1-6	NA	CASSHPGQSGSPLHF	TGTGCCAGCAGTCACCCCGGACAGTCCGGGTCACCCCTCCACTTT
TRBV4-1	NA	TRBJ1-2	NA	CASSQQLGGFGLYGYTF	TGCGCCAGCAGCCAACAATTGGGGGGGTTCGGCCTCTATGGCTACACCTTC
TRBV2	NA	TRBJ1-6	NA	CASIAADSPLHF	TGTGCCAGCATCGCGGCCGATTCACCCCTCCACTTT
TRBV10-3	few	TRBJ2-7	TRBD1	CAISNKLLTDRKIYEQYF	TGTGCCATCAGTAATAAATTACTGACGGACAGGAAGATCTACGAGCAGTACTTC
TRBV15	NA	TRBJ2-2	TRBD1	CATSRPDRGFGELFF	TGTGCCACCAGCAGACCGGACAGGGGGTTCGGGGAGCTGTTTTTT
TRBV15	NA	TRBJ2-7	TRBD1	CATSRTGGAEQYF	TGTGCCACCAGCAGGACAGGGGGCGCCGAGCAGTACTTC
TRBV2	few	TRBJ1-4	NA	CASSGRQNLEKLFF	TGTGCCAGCAGTGGGCGGCAGAATCTTGAAAAACTGTTTTTT
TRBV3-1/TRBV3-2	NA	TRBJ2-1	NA	CASSQAGEQFF	TGTGCCAGCAGCCAGGCGGGTGAGCAGTTCTTC
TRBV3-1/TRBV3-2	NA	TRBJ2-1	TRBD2	CASSQEGGGTSVREQFF	TGTGCCAGCAGCCAAGAAGGAGGTGGAACTAGCGTCCGTGAGCAGTTCTTC
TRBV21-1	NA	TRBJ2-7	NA	CASSKRGWRLPYEQYF	TGTGCCAGCAGCAAAAGGGGGTGGCGCCTTCCTTACGAGCAGTACTTC
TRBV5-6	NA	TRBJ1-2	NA	CASSLDPRNYGYTF	TGTGCCAGCAGCTTGGACCCGAGAAACTATGGCTACACCTTC
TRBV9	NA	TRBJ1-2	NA	CASNEEGYTF	TGTGCCAGCAATGAGGAAGGCTACACCTTC
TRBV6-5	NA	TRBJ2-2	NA	CASSPLDSSTGELFF	TGTGCCAGCAGTCCGCTGGACAGCTCTACCGGGGAGCTGTTTTTT
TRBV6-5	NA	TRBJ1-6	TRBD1	CASSYLGQGTNSPLHF	TGTGCCAGCAGTTACTTGGGACAGGGAACCAATTCACCCCTCCACTTT
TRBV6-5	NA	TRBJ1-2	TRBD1	CASSYSGQGRLGYTF	TGTGCCAGCAGTTACTCCGGACAGGGGAGGCTTGGCTACACCTTC
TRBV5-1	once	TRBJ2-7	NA	CASSSSGVYEQYF	TGCGCCAGCAGCTCATCGGGGGTCTACGAGCAGTACTTC
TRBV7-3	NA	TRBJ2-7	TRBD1	CASSRTGTGSYEQYF	TGTGCCAGCAGCCGTACCGGGACAGGGAGCTACGAGCAGTACTTC
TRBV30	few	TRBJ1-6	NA	CAWSVHRDIDNSPLHF	TGTGCCTGGAGTGTACACCGGGACATCGATAATTCACCCCTCCACTTT
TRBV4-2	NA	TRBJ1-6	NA	CASSLESFSYNSPLHF	TGTGCCAGCAGCCTAGAATCCTTCTCCTATAATTCACCCCTCCACTTT
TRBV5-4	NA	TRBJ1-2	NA	CASSFDPGSWGYTF	TGTGCCAGCAGCTTTGATCCGGGGTCGTGGGGCTACACCTTC
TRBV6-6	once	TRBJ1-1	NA	CASSLTGMNTEAFF	TGTGCCAGCAGTTTAACAGGGATGAACACTGAAGCTTTCTTT
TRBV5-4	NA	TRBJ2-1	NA	CASSRRFSSYNEQFF	TGTGCCAGCAGCCGCAGGTTCAGCTCCTACAATGAGCAGTTCTTC
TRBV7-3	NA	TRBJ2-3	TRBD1	CASRENRDRDTDTQYF	TGTGCCAGCCGCGAAAACCGGGACAGGGACACAGATACGCAGTATTTT
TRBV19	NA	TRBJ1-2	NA	CATGAPGDYGYTF	TGTGCCACTGGGGCCCCGGGGGACTATGGCTACACCTTC
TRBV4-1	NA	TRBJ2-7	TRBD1	CASSTVLAGGQGTAHEQYF	TGCGCCAGCAGCACTGTGCTAGCCGGCGGACAGGGGACGGCCCACGAGCAGTACTTC
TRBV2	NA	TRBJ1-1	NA	CASSEILRAAEAFF	TGTGCCAGCAGTGAAATTTTGAGGGCGGCTGAAGCTTTCTTT
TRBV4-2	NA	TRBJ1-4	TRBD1	CASSQVGDRTKLFF	TGTGCCAGCAGCCAAGTGGGGGACAGGACAAAACTGTTTTTT
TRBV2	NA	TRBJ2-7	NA	CASRGGSLGEQYF	TGTGCCAGCAGAGGAGGTAGTCTGGGAGAGCAGTACTTC
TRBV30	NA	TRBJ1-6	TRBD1	CAWRTGPGQGAYNSPLHF	TGTGCCTGGAGGACCGGCCCGGGACAGGGGGCTTATAATTCACCCCTCCACTTT
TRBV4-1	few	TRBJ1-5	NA	CASSQDEGTNQPQHF	TGCGCCAGCAGCCAAGATGAGGGGACTAATCAGCCCCAGCATTTT
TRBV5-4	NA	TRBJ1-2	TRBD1	CASSLGTGDYGYTF	TGTGCCAGCAGCTTGGGGACAGGGGACTATGGCTACACCTTC
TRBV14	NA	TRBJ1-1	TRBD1	CASSQRTGMNTEAFF	TGTGCCAGCAGCCAACGGACAGGGATGAACACTGAAGCTTTCTTT
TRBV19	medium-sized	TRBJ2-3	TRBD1	CASSSPGGSGTDTQYF	TGTGCCAGTAGTTCCCCAGGGGGAAGTGGGACAGATACGCAGTATTTT
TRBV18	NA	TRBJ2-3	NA	CASSPGGGTDTQYF	TGTGCCAGCTCACCGGGGGGTGGCACAGATACGCAGTATTTT
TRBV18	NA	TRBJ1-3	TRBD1	CASSPKGQAFSGNTIYF	TGTGCCAGCTCGCCAAAGGGACAGGCCTTCTCTGGAAACACCATATATTTT
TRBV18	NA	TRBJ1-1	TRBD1	CASSPLGTGMENTEAFF	TGTGCCAGCTCACCCCTGGGGACAGGGATGGAGAACACTGAAGCTTTCTTT
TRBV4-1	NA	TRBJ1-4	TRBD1	CASSLGQGITNEKLFF	TGCGCCAGCAGCCTCGGACAGGGTATAACTAATGAAAAACTGTTTTTT
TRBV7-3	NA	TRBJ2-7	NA	CASSLNRNSYEQYF	TGTGCCAGCAGCTTGAACAGAAATTCCTACGAGCAGTACTTC
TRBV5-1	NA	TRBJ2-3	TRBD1	CASSPRPLTGMRGTDTQYF	TGCGCCAGCAGCCCACGGCCCCTGACAGGGATGAGGGGCACAGATACGCAGTATTTT
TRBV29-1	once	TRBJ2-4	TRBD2	CSVAGPLTSGVILANIQYF	TGCAGCGTTGCGGGGCCCCTGACTAGCGGGGTTATTCTGGCAAACATTCAGTACTTC
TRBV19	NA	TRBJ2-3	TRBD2	CASSAPTSGGASDTQYF	TGTGCCAGTAGTGCCCCGACTAGCGGGGGGGCATCAGATACGCAGTATTTT
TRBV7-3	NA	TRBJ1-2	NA	CASSRPGGNGYTF	TGTGCCAGCAGCCGCCCCGGGGGGAATGGCTACACCTTC